In its sample, the clone carrying this T cell receptor beta chain was seen a few times. V was cut by 5 bases and J by 3 bases, with 11 bases left in between. Germline V gene lookup returns CDR1 DFQATT and CDR2 SNEGSKA (reference sequence). The CDR3 spans 13 residues. The data were obtained in a study of early T cells in non-severe SARS-CoV-2 infection. Tagging with unique molecular identifiers was applied to individual cDNA molecules. TCRdb re-called the 5' RACE reads through MiXCR, storing one row per CDR3 protein. The repertoire has approximately 68,000 distinct CDR3 sequences, roughly 9.1% of them found once; the top ten carry under 10%.

The chain couples TRBV20-1 to TRBJ2-1; D might be TRBD1 or TRBD2, each matching 5 bases. The receptor's source is an adult who was a healthcare worker with PCR-confirmed SARS-CoV-2 infection or an uninfected control (not recorded which). The specimen comprised whole blood, sampled at baseline. This CDR3 reads CSARGENYNEQFF. The CDR3 DNA reads as TGCAGTGCTCGGGGCGAAAACTACAATGAGCAGTTCTTC.